The clone carrying this T cell receptor beta chain was counted at least ten times. The antigen is not known. Amplification of the TCR beta CDR3 regions used RNA transcripts (as template). An opening RT-PCR round employed HTBI primers and preceded a second-round multiplex PCR. TCRdb re-called the multiplex PCR reads with MiXCR, one entry per CDR3 protein. The data contain roughly 160,000 distinct CDR3 sequences, 39% of them singletons. The CDR3 totals 12 residues. CDR1 and CDR2 from the germline V gene are MNHNS and SASEGT. With 6 bases removed from V and 6 bases from J, the gap between germline ends came to 12 bases. The data were taken from a study of Graves' ophthalmopathy and Graves' hyperthyroidism. Overall study findings and caveats: Most thyroid clonotypes expanded beyond 0.001 frequency were also found in blood.

Moderately to severely active ophthalmopathy under 3 months, CAS at least 3, NOSPECS at least 4. This sequence was found in a man aged 30 to 39 with Graves' ophthalmopathy. Source material: peripheral blood. The J gene is TRBJ2-7, the V gene TRBV6-1, with D maybe TRBD1 (6 bases). The DNA of the CDR3 is TGTGCCAGCAGGAAACTAGGGGGCGAGCAGTACTTC. Translating it yields CASRKLGGEQYF.